Listed here are 13 T cell receptor beta chains from one sample, sequenced in a study of T cells in localized non-small cell lung cancer. Generated by immunoSEQ multiplex PCR, the TCRdb table keeps only in-frame clones and is missing some. The data show 70,000 or so clones, about four fifths seen once. Sequenced material: peripheral blood, taken before any cancer treatment. These receptors came from a female donor older than 55 with stage I lung adenocarcinoma.

V gene TRBV28 combines with J gene TRBJ2-1, with D tentatively TRBD2 (6 bases). The ends were cut back, 6 bases at V and 5 bases at J, with 14 bases in the middle. The CDR3 contains 14 residues. CDR1 is MDHEN, CDR2 SYDVKM, per germline. DNA of the CDR3: TGTGCCAGCAGGGTCCGAGGGAGGCACAATGAGCAGTTCTTC. This translates into CASRVRGRHNEQFF.

This chain links TRBV7-9 with TRBJ2-7; TRBD1 aligns across 7 bases. Unmatched junction bases numbered 4, after V lost 3 bases and J lost 2 bases. The length of the CDR3 is 14 residues. Per germline, CDR1 SEHNR and CDR2 FQNEAQ (reference sequence). The CDR3 nucleotides are TGTGCCAGCAGCTTGCAGGGGGATACCTACGAGCAGTACTTC. It translates to CASSLQGDTYEQYF. Supplemented by reference TRBV7-9 and TRBJ2-7, the full variable domain reads DTGVSQNPRHKITKRGQNVTFRCDPISEHNRLYWYRQTLGQGPEFLTYFQNEAQLEKSRLLSDRFSAERPKGSFSTLEIQRTEQGDSAMYLCASSLQGDTYEQYFGPGTRLTVT.

This clone was observed a single time. The genes are TRBV6-1 and TRBJ2-7, with TRBD2 matching over 7 bases. The germline CDR1 and CDR2 sequences are MNHNS and SASEGT. The J segment lost 6 bases and the V segment lost 7 bases, leaving 9 bases of the junction unmatched. The CDR3 loop spans 13 amino acids. CDR3 nucleotides: TGTGCCAGCATCCAACTGGGGGGGTCCGAGCAGTACTTC. It encodes CASIQLGGSEQYF.

The genes are TRBV7-7 and TRBJ2-1; 8 nucleotides match TRBD1. CDR1 SSHAT and CDR2 FNYEAQ come from the germline V gene (reference sequence). This CDR3 has 13 residues. V shed 1 base, J shed 9 bases, and the junction held 2 bases outside the gene matches. CDR3 sequence reads: CASSLDTGGEQFF. CDR3 in DNA: TGTGCCAGCAGCTTAGATACAGGGGGTGAGCAGTTCTTC.

The chain has TRBV20-1 and TRBJ1-1; D gene unclear. Germline CDR1 reads DFQATT; CDR2 reads SNEGSKA (reference sequence). V was shortened by 5 bases and J by 10 bases, with 14 bases between the two germline ends. The CDR3 consists of 11 residues. CDR3 loop: CSARSAGRAFF. The CDR3 nucleotides are TGCAGTGCTCGGAGCGCTGGGAGAGCTTTCTTT.

V is TRBV5-8 and J is TRBJ1-5, with a weak D call TRBD1 (6 bases). The germline V gene has CDR1 SGHTS and CDR2 YDEGEE. The CDR3 extends over 16 amino acids. The ends were cut back, 0 bases at V and 1 base at J, with 11 bases in the middle. The CDR3 DNA follows: TGTGCCAGCAGCTTGGATAGGACAGCCAGCAATCAGCCCCAGCATTTT. Its protein product is CASSLDRTASNQPQHF.

The table lists this clone with a few counts. The rearrangement joins TRBV10-3 to TRBJ1-2; 7 bases align to TRBD1. The CDR3 has 11 amino acids. Germline assignment: CDR1 ENHRY and CDR2 SYGVKD. V shed 6 bases and J 8 bases; nucleotides not matched to a gene: 3. This CDR3 reads CAISIGGGYTF. The DNA for the CDR3 is TGTGCCATCAGCATAGGGGGCGGCTACACCTTC.

This clone showed up just a few times. The rearrangement uses TRBV11-2 and TRBJ1-3; TRBD1 matches at 8 bases. V dropped 5 bases and J dropped 3; count of bases not matched to a gene: 3. Germline assignment: CDR1 SGHAT and CDR2 FQNNGV. This CDR3 has 14 residues. The CDR3 bases are TGTGCCAGCAGCAACAGGGGGGATGGAAACACCATATATTTT. Protein sequence: CASSNRGDGNTIYF.

The chain carries TRBV5-6 and TRBJ2-3; D perhaps matches TRBD2 (6 bases). The CDR3 totals 13 residues. V gave up 8 bases and J gave up 0 bases, with 10 bases separating them. CDR1 and CDR2 from the germline V gene are SGHDT and YYEEEE. The CDR3 loop reads CASRRGSTDTQYF. The CDR3 DNA sequence: TGTGCCAGTCGGAGGGGTAGCACAGATACGCAGTATTTT. The full variable domain, with the rest looked up from reference TRBV5-6 and TRBJ2-3, is DAGVTQSPTHLIKTRGQQVTLRCSPKSGHDTVSWYQQALGQGPQFIFQYYEEEERQRGNFPDRFSGHQFPNYSSELNVNALLLGDSALYLCASRRGSTDTQYFGPGTRLTVL.

This chain joins TRBV2 and TRBJ2-5; a possible D gene is TRBD1 (6 bases). The germline V gene encodes CDR1 SNHLY and CDR2 FYNNEI. Trimming took 4 bases from V and 1 from J, leaving 7 bases between them. The CDR3 contains 13 residues. The CDR3 loop is CASSGTVQETQYF. For the CDR3, the DNA is TGTGCCAGCAGTGGGACAGTCCAAGAGACCCAGTACTTC.

The V call is TRBV11-2, the J call TRBJ2-7; 10 bases are a match to TRBD1. Trimming removed 5 bases from V and 5 bases from J; junction bases left unmatched: 6. The CDR3 loop spans 14 amino acids. Germline V gene lookup returns CDR1 SGHAT and CDR2 FQNNGV. CDR3 sequence reads: CASSRTGGGHEQYF. The CDR3 nucleotides read TGTGCCAGCAGCAGGACAGGGGGGGGCCACGAGCAGTACTTC.

V gene TRBV19 combines with J gene TRBJ1-5, with D unclear. Trimming took 3 bases from V and 3 from J, leaving 9 bases between them. Germline CDR1 is LNHDA and CDR2 is SQIVND (reference sequence). The CDR3 spans 14 residues. The CDR3 region is CASSMRELNQPQHF. CDR3 in DNA: TGTGCCAGTAGTATGAGGGAACTCAATCAGCCCCAGCATTTT.

This clone was recorded a few times. The J gene is TRBJ1-2, the V gene TRBV6-1; tentative D call: TRBD1 (5 bases). V was clipped by 4 bases and J by 4 bases, with 13 bases between them. This CDR3 is built from 14 residues. Germline CDR1 reads MNHNS; CDR2 reads SASEGT. CDR3 nucleotides: TGTGCCAGCAGTGTCACAGACAGAAGCTATGGCTACACCTTC. Its translation is CASSVTDRSYGYTF.